This T cell receptor (beta chain) was found in a study of blood T cells in healthy people across ages. Findings and limits, study-wide: Older age went with lower TCR beta diversity per million T cells, in a roughly linear way. The study could not conclusively compare naive and antigen-experienced cells, given its unsorted PBMCs.

Every sample had a minimum of 6 million PBMCs isolated. Together with a sample-barcoded 5' primer, a J-beta primer mix was included in a second PCR lasting roughly 6 to 12 cycles. Unique molecular identifiers of 12 random nucleotides labeled each cDNA. TCRdb fed the 5' RACE reads into MiXCR, producing one record per CDR3 protein. The table records fewer than 1,000,000 distinct CDR3 sequences, roughly 44% of them present only once. The CDR3 has 17 amino acids. The V end was cut by 0 bases, the J end by 4 bases, with 17 bases between. Germline V gene lookup returns CDR1 KGHSH and CDR2 LQKENI. This clonotype turned up a few times. The target antigen is unknown.

This sequence was found in a man aged 60 to 75 in good health. The chain is built from TRBV18 and TRBJ2-3, with D perhaps matching TRBD1 or TRBD2 (5 bases each). Sequencing input: blood. CDR3: CASSPPGRGAEADTQYF. CDR3 nucleotide sequence: TGTGCCAGCTCACCACCGGGGCGAGGGGCAGAGGCAGATACGCAGTATTTT.